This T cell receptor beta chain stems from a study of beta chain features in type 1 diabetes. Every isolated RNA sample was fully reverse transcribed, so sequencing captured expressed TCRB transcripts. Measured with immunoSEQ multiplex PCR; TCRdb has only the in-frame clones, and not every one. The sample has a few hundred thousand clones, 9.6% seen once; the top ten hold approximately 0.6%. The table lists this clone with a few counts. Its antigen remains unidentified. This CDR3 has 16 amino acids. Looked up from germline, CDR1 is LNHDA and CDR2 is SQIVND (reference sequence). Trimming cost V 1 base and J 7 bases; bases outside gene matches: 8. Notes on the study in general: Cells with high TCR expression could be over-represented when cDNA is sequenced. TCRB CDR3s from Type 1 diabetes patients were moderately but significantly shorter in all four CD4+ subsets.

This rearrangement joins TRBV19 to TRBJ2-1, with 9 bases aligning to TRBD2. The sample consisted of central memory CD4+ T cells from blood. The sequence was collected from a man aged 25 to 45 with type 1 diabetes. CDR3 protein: CASSIGGGRAKNEQFF. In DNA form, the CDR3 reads TGTGCCAGTAGTATAGGGGGCGGGAGGGCCAAGAATGAGCAGTTCTTC. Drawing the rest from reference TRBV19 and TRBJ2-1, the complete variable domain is DGGITQSPKYLFRKEGQNVTLSCEQNLNHDAMYWYRQDPGQGLRLIYYSQIVNDFQKGDIAEGYSVSREKKESFPLTVTSAQKNPTAFYLCASSIGGGRAKNEQFFGPGTRLTVL.